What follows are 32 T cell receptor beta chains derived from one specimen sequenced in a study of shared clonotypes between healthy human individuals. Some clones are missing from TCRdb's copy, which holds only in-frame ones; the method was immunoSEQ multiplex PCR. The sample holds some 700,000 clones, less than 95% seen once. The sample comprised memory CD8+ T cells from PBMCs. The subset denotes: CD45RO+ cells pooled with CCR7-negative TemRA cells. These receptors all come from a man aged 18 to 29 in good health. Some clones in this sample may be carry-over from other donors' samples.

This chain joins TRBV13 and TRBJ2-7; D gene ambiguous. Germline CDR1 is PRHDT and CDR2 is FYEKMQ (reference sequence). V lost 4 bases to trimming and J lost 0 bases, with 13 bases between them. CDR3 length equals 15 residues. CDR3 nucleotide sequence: TGTGCCAGCAGCTGGTCCGGGTCCAACTCCTACGAGCAGTACTTC. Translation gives CASSWSGSNSYEQYF.

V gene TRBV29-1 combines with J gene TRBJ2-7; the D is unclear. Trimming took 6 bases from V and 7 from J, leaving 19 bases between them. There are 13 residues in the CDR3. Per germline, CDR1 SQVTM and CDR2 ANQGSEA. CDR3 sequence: CSVYGDPQGEQYF. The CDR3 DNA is TGCAGCGTCTACGGCGACCCCCAAGGGGAGCAGTACTTC.

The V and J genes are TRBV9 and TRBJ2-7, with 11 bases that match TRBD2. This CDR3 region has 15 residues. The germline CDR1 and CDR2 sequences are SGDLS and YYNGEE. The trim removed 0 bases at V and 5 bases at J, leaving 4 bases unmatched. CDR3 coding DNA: TGTGCCAGCAGCGTAGCTTTACTAGCGGGGGACGAGCAGTACTTC. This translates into CASSVALLAGDEQYF. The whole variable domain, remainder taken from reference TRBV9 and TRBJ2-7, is DSGVTQTPKHLITATGQRVTLRCSPRSGDLSVYWYQQSLDQGLQFLIQYYNGEERAKGNILERFSAQQFPDLHSELNLSSLELGDSALYFCASSVALLAGDEQYFGPGTRLTVT.

CDR3 sequence: CASSLAGVGASGLYEQYF. The DNA for the CDR3 is TGTGCCAGCAGCTTAGCTGGGGTCGGGGCTAGCGGGCTCTACGAGCAGTACTTC. J is TRBJ2-7 and V is TRBV7-2; TRBD2 aligns across 8 bases. Germline CDR1 SGHTA, CDR2 FQGNSA. V gave up 0 bases and J gave up 3 bases; unmatched junction bases: 13. CDR3 length: 18 residues.

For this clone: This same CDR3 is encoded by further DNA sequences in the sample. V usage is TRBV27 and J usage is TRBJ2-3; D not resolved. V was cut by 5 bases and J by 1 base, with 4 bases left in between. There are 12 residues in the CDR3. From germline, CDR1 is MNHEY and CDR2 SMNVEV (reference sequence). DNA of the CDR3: TGTGCCAGCAGTGGGCGCACAGATACGCAGTATTTT. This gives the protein CASSGRTDTQYF.

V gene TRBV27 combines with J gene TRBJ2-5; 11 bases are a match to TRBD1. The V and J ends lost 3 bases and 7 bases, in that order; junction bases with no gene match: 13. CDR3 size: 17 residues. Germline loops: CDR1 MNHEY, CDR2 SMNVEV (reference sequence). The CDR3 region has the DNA TGTGCCAGCAGTTTGGGTCCGGGGACAGGGGGGATTCGGACCCAGTACTTC. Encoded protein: CASSLGPGTGGIRTQYF.

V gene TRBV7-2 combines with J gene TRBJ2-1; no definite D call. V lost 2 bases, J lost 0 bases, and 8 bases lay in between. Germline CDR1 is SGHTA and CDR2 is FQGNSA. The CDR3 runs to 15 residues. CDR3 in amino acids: CASSLLVLSYNEQFF. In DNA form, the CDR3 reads TGTGCCAGCAGCTTATTGGTCCTCTCCTACAATGAGCAGTTCTTC.

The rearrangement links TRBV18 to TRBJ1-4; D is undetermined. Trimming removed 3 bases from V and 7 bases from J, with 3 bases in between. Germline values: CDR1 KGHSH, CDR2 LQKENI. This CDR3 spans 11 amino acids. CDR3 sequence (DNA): TGTGCCAGCTCACCGGGTGAAAAACTGTTTTTT. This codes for CASSPGEKLFF.

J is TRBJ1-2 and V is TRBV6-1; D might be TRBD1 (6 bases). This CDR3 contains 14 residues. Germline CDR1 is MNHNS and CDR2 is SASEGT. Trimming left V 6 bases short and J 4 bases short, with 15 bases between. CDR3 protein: CASSEPGHFYGYTF. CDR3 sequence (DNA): TGTGCCAGCAGCGAGCCGGGACACTTCTATGGCTACACCTTC.

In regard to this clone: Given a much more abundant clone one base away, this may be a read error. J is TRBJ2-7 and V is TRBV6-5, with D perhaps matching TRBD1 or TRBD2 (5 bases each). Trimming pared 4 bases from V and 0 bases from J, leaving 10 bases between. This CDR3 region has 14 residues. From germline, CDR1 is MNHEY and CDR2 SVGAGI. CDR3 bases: TGTGCCAGCAGTTCCCGAGGGGCCTCCTACGAGCAGTACTTC. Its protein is CASSSRGASYEQYF.

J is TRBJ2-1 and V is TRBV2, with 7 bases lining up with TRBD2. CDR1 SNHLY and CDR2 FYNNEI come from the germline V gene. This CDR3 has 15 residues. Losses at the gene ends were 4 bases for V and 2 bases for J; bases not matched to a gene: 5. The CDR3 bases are TGTGCCAGCAGTGTCGGGGAGGGACCCTACAATGAGCAGTTCTTC. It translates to CASSVGEGPYNEQFF. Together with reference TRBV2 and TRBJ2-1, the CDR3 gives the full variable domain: EPEVTQTPSHQVTQMGQEVILRCVPISNHLYFYWYRQILGQKVEFLVSFYNNEISEKSEIFDDQFSVERPDGSNFTLKIRSTKLEDSAMYFCASSVGEGPYNEQFFGPGTRLTVL.

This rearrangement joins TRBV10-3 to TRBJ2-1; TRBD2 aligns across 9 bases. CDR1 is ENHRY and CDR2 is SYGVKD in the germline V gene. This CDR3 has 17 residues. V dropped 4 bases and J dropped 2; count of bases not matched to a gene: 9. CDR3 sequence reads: CAISVPATSGAYNEQFF. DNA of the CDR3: TGTGCCATCAGTGTGCCGGCGACTAGCGGAGCCTACAATGAGCAGTTCTTC.

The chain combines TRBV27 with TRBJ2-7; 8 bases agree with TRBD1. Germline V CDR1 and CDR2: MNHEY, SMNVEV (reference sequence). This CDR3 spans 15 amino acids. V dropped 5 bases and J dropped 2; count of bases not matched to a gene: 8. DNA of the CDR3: TGTGCCAGCAGTCCGAGGACAGGGCTGACCTACGAGCAGTACTTC. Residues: CASSPRTGLTYEQYF.

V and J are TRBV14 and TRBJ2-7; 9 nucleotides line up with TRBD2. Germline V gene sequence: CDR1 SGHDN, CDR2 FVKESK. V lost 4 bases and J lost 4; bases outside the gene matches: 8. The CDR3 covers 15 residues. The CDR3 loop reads CASSPLLAGVYEQYF. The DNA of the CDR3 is TGTGCCAGCAGCCCCTTGTTAGCGGGAGTATACGAGCAGTACTTC.

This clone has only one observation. CDR3 amino acids: CASSLTGENEQFF. As DNA, the CDR3 is TGTGCCAGCAGCTTAACAGGGGAAAATGAGCAGTTCTTC. The chain employs TRBV9 and TRBJ2-1; the match to TRBD1 covers 7 bases. CDR1 and CDR2 from the germline V gene are SGDLS and YYNGEE. CDR3 length: 13 amino acids. Germline trimming cut 4 bases from V and 7 bases from J; bases unmatched to any gene: 5.

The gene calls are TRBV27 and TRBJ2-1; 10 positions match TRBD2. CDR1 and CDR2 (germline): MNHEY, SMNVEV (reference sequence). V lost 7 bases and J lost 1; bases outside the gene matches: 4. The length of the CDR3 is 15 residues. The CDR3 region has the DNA TGTGCCAGCAACGAACTAGCGGGGTCCTACAATGAGCAGTTCTTC. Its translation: CASNELAGSYNEQFF.

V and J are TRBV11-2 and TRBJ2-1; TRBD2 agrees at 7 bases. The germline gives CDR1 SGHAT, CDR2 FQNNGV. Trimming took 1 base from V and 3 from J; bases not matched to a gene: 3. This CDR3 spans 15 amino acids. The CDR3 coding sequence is TGTGCCAGCAGCTTAGCGGGAGGCTTCTACAATGAGCAGTTCTTC. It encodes CASSLAGGFYNEQFF.

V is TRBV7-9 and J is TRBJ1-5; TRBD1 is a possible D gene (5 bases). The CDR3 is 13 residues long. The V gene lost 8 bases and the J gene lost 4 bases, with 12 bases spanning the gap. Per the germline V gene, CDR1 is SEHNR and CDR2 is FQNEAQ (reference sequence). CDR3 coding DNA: TGTGCCAGCGGCGGGACCCTTAATCAGCCCCAGCATTTT. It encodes CASGGTLNQPQHF.

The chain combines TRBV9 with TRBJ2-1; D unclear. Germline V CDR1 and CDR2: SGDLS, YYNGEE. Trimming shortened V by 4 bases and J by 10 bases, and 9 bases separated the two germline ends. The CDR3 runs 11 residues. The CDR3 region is CASSPGWEQFF. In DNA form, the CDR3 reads TGTGCCAGCAGCCCTGGGTGGGAGCAGTTCTTC.

The chain's CDR3 is CASSEARGVGYTF. For the CDR3, the DNA is TGTGCCAGCAGTGAGGCCAGGGGAGTTGGCTACACCTTC. This chain uses TRBV2 with TRBJ1-2; tentatively, D is TRBD1 (6 bases). The CDR3 runs 13 residues. Germline CDR1 is SNHLY and CDR2 is FYNNEI. Trimming took 3 bases from V and 7 from J, leaving 12 bases between them.

CDR3 sequence: CASSAPTGEKLFF. CDR3 nucleotide sequence: TGTGCCAGCAGCGCGCCCACTGGTGAAAAACTGTTTTTT. The chain employs TRBV9 and TRBJ1-4, with D unresolved. Trimming took off 3 bases at V and 7 bases at J, with 10 bases between the two ends. The CDR3 extends over 13 amino acids. The germline CDR1 and CDR2 sequences are SGDLS and YYNGEE. The entire variable domain, with the rest obtained from reference TRBV9 and TRBJ1-4, is as follows: DSGVTQTPKHLITATGQRVTLRCSPRSGDLSVYWYQQSLDQGLQFLIQYYNGEERAKGNILERFSAQQFPDLHSELNLSSLELGDSALYFCASSAPTGEKLFFGSGTQLSVL.

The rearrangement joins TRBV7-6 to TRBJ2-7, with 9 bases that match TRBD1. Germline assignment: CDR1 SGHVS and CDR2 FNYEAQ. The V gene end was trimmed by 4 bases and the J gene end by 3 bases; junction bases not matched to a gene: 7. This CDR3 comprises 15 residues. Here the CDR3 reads CASSSRTGEVYEQYF. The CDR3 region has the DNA TGTGCCAGCAGCTCCCGGACAGGGGAAGTCTACGAGCAGTACTTC.

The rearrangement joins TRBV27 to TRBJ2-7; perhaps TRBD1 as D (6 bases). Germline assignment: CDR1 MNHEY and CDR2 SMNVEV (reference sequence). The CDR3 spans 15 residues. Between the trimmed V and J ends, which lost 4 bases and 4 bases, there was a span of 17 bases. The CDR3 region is CASSSTGPLGYEQYF. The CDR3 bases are TGTGCCAGCAGTTCGACAGGACCGCTGGGGTACGAGCAGTACTTC.

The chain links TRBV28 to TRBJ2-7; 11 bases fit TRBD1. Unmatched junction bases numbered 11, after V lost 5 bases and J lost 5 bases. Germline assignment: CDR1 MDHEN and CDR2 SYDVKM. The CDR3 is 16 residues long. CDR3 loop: CASSPPWGQGGHEQYF. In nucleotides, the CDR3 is TGTGCCAGCAGTCCACCTTGGGGACAGGGGGGCCACGAGCAGTACTTC.

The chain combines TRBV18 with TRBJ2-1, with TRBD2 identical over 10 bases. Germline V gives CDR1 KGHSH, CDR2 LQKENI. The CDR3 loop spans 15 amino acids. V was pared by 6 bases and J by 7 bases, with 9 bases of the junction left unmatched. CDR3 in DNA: TGTGCCAGCTCGCCAACTAGCGGGGCTTATAATGAGCAGTTCTTC. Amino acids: CASSPTSGAYNEQFF.

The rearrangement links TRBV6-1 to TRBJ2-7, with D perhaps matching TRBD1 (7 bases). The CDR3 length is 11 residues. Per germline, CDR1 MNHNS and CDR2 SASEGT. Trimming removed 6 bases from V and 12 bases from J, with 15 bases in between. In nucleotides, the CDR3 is TGTGCCAGCAGGGAGGGGGCGCGTCGGTACTTC. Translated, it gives CASREGARRYF.

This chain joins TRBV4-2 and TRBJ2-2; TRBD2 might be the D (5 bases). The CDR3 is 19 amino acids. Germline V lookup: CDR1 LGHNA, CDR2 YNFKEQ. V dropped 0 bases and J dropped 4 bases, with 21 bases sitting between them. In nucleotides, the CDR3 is TGTGCCAGCAGCCAAGATGATTTTCGAGAGGAGGATTCCACCGGGGAGCTGTTTTTT. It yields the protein CASSQDDFREEDSTGELFF.

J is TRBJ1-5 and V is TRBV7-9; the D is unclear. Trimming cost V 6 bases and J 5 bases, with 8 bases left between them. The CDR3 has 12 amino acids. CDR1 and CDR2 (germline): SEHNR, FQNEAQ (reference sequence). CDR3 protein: CASSLADQPQHF. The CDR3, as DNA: TGTGCCAGCAGTCTGGCGGATCAGCCCCAGCATTTT.

The CDR3 is CSVEELDLPYGYTF. Written as DNA, the CDR3 is TGCAGCGTTGAAGAATTGGACCTACCCTATGGCTACACCTTC. The chain carries TRBV29-1 and TRBJ1-2; D unresolved. The germline gives CDR1 SQVTM, CDR2 ANQGSEA. The CDR3 spans 14 residues. Trimming removed 0 bases from V and 4 bases from J, with 12 bases in between. The full variable domain, rest sourced from reference TRBV29-1 and TRBJ1-2, is SAVISQKPSRDICQRGTSLTIQCQVDSQVTMMFWYRQQPGQSLTLIATANQGSEATYESGFVIDKFPISRPNLTFSTLTVSNMSPEDSSIYLCSVEELDLPYGYTFGSGTRLTVV.

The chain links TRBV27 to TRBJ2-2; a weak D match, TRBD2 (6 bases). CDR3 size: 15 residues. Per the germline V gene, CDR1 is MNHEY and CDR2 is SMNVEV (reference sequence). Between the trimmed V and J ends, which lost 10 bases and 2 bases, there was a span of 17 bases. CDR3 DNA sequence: TGTGCCACCTCTGGGGGGACGGTAAACACCGGGGAGCTGTTTTTT. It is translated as CATSGGTVNTGELFF.

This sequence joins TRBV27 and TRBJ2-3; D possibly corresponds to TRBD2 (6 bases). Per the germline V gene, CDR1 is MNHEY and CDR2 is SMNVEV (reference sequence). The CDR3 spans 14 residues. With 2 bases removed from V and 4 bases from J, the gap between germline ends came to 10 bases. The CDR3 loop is CASSLRGSSDTQYF. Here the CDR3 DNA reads TGTGCCAGCAGTTTACGGGGGTCCTCAGATACGCAGTATTTT.

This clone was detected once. DNA of the CDR3: TGTGCCAGCAGCTTAGCGTCCGCCCGAGAATATGGCTACACCTTC. Translation: CASSLASAREYGYTF. The chain joins TRBV7-9 to TRBJ1-2; D gene ambiguous. From germline, CDR1 is SEHNR and CDR2 FQNEAQ (reference sequence). CDR3 length: 15 amino acids. Trimming stripped 0 bases from V and 5 bases from J, with 13 bases between.